A single sample gave rise to the 4 T cell receptor beta chains below, sequenced in a study of T cell responses to AZD1222 COVID-19 vaccine. Clones were read by immunoSEQ multiplex PCR, and TCRdb kept only the in-frame ones, dropping some. The data contain 100,000 or so clones, approximately 90% of them singletons. The sample here was peripheral blood, taken on day 0 of AZD1222 vaccination. The receptor source for this set is an adult in good health.

This clone was seen only once. The rearrangement uses TRBV5-1 and TRBJ2-5, with D maybe TRBD2 (5 bases). V was clipped by 1 base and J by 3 bases, with 16 bases between them. CDR3 length equals 16 residues. CDR1 and CDR2 (germline): SGHRS, YFSETQ. CDR3 loop: CASSLSSGWAEETQYF. The DNA for the CDR3 is TGCGCCAGCAGCTTGTCCTCGGGGTGGGCTGAAGAGACCCAGTACTTC.

The J gene is TRBJ2-2, the V gene TRBV3-1 (or the pseudogene TRBV3-2), with 8 bases fitting TRBD2. V was clipped by 3 bases and J by 6 bases; unmatched bases: 0. Germline CDR1 reads LGHDT; CDR2 reads YNNKEL (reference sequence). The CDR3 loop spans 13 amino acids. In nucleotides, the CDR3 is TGTGCCAGCAGCCACGGGGGGGCCGGGGAGCTGTTTTTT. This sequence encodes CASSHGGAGELFF.

The chain uses TRBV5-1 and TRBJ1-4, with D possibly TRBD1 on 5 matching bases. Between the trimmed V and J ends, which lost 0 bases and 0 bases, there was a span of 18 bases. The CDR3 is 19 residues long. The germline gives CDR1 SGHRS, CDR2 YFSETQ. Here the CDR3 DNA reads TGCGCCAGCAGCTTGGTTCTGGGGCCACAAACGACAACTAATGAAAAACTGTTTTTT. This gives the protein CASSLVLGPQTTTNEKLFF.

The CDR3 DNA is TGTGCCACCAGTGAGTGGACAGGGGAAGGTGAAAAACTGTTTTTT. Translating gives CATSEWTGEGEKLFF. This chain uses TRBV24-1 with TRBJ1-4; 9 bases are shared with TRBD1. Germline lookup yields CDR1 KGHDR and CDR2 SFDVKD. This CDR3 contains 15 residues. The ends lost 4 bases at V and 7 bases at J; junction bases unmatched: 6.